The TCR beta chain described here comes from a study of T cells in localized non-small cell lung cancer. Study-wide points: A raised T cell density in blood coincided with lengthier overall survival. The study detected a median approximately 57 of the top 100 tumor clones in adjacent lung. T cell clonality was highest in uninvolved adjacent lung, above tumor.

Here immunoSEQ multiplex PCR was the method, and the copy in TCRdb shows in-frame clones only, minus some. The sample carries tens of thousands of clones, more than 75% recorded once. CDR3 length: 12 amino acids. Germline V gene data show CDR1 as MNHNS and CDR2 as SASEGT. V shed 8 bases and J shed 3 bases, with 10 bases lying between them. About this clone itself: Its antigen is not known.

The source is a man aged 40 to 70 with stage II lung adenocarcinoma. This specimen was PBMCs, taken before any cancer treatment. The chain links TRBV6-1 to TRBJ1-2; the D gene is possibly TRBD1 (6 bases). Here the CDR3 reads CASVQGDYGYTF. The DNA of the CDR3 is TGTGCCAGCGTACAGGGTGACTATGGCTACACCTTC.